This TCR beta chain originates from a study of cytomegalovirus exposure and HLA in healthy donors. PCR primers comprised 60 Vbeta and 13 Jbeta primers. Here immunoSEQ multiplex PCR was the method, and the copy in TCRdb shows in-frame clones only, minus some. The table has 100,000 to 150,000 clones, 79% seen once. CDR3 length equals 15 residues. V lost 2 bases to trimming and J lost 0 bases, with 10 bases between them. Germline V CDR1 and CDR2: MNHEY, SVGAGI. The chain joins TRBV6-5 to TRBJ1-1; possible D gene TRBD1, 6 bases. Sequenced material: PBMCs. The sequence came from a man between 18 and 35 years old in good health and CMV-seronegative. CDR3 in DNA: TGTGCCAGCAGTTACGGAGGACAGATGAACACTGAAGCTTTCTTT. The encoded protein is CASSYGGQMNTEAFF.